This TCR beta chain was captured in a study of identical twins (dated by TCRdb to 2015 to 2016). A note on the overall study: TCR alpha and beta repertoires from monozygotic twins, unrelated adults of various ages and cord blood were deep-sequenced to test whether fetal clonotypes persist. Replicate twin experiments were performed at different times using different library preparation protocols to rule out contamination. Overall results and qualifications from the work: Fewer insertions were carried by abundant cord blood beta clonotypes; a weaker similar trend was observed in young adult naive repertoires, while no such trend was observed in memory repertoires. Compared with coincidental sharing between unrelated individuals, out-of-frame TCR alpha sequences shared between twins showed an excess of sequences with low generation probability. Invariant T cells such as MAIT and iNKT could partly confound zero-insertion analyses, though diverse VJ usage argued against this for most clonotypes. In beta out-of-frame sequences, excess twin sharing was weaker, because having fewer shared sequences lowered the signal-to-noise ratio. Recombination models systematically underestimated out-of-frame TCR alpha sharing in monozygotic twins but agreed with sharing between unrelated individuals. Because the same donors could not be followed over many years, conclusions were based on cross-sectional statistical analysis.

Every donor in the study was a healthy Caucasian. This clonotype was seen more than once but under ten times. What this receptor recognizes is not known. Base qualities are not recorded, but no much larger clone differs from it by a single base. The CDR1 and CDR2 encoded by the germline V gene are SGDLS and YYNGEE. The cysteine opens and the phenylalanine closes a CDR3 of 17 amino acids. The sequence is cut down to CDR3 DNA, 51 bases in frame from base 1. Preparation of the library involved 5' RACE. The instrument was an Illumina HiSeq 2000. A universal primer binding site was introduced by template switching, and a unique molecular identifier was present in the final cDNA, enabling accurate counting of TCR cDNA molecules. First-strand cDNA for TCR alpha and beta chains was synthesized from specific primers in the conserved constant-segment region. To control for contamination, every cDNA library was double barcoded, receiving both a SMART-Mk sample barcode and Illumina barcodes. Two successive PCR steps introduced TruSeq adapter sequences along with Illumina sample barcodes. The Illumina HiSeq platform was used with custom primers to sequence TCR alpha and beta cDNA libraries. The study's own analysis went as follows. Raw reads were processed with MiGEC to extract unique molecular identifiers, and MiXCR was used to determine CDR3 positions. For each individual, recombination models were inferred using an EM algorithm with the repgenHMM and IGoR tools. The analysis of shared clonotypes was done with the tcR package in R, with sharing normalized by the product of cloneset sizes. To study raw recombination without the effects of thymic and clonal selection, out-of-frame nonproductive sequences were analyzed. TCRdb's own reprocessing of the public reads used fastp at Q25 and MiXCR and kept productive beta chains. All rows with the same CDR3 protein become a single entry with the most common DNA and genes. These V and J calls originate from TCRdb's pipeline instead of the authors' own analysis. In this sample the table shows 1,800,000 or so distinct CDR3 sequences, 25% to 35% of which occur a single time. The ten largest clones capture under 0.35% of the sample.

The chain is assembled from TRBV9 and TRBJ2-4; 7 central bases correspond to TRBD2. The DNA end is a closer match to TRBJ2-7, so the J assignment may be wrong. The sample was cord blood. The clonotype was recovered from a newborn girl in good health. The CDR3 reads as follows: CASSVGLAATGPYEQYF. The nucleotide sequence is TGTGCCAGCAGCGTAGGGCTAGCGGCCACGGGGCCCTACGAGCAGTACTTC.